Sequencing of this T cell receptor (beta chain) was carried out in a study of cytomegalovirus exposure and HLA in healthy donors (dated by TCRdb to about 2017). Regarding the study in general: An earlier analysis of roughly 630 of the donors reported 250 to 300 Gb of sequence data and 117 million unique TCR beta sequences from 150 million to 200 million T cells. Approximately 310 gigabases of sequencing data and 75 million to 85 million unique TCR sequences made up an early release that covered under 750 HLA-typed donors. The genetic ancestry cluster associated with self-reported Caucasian donors included 81% of the 398 genotyped donors. The study aimed to test whether signatures of past pathogen exposure could be identified by cataloging public T cell receptors. The study used immunosequencing to profile the T cell repertoires of 666 subjects and linked those repertoires to cytomegalovirus serostatus. In addition to the first cohort of around 670 subjects, a separate validation cohort of 100 to 150 different subjects was used. The study combined high-throughput TCR immunosequencing, statistical association of individual TCRs with disease status, and machine learning to predict cytomegalovirus infection status. To study patterns of TCR occurrence, a later analysis re-analyzed previously published TCR beta repertoires from 500 to 850 donors and added high-resolution HLA genotyping. Rather than using new phenotypic data, the later analysis identified candidate immune exposures from TCR beta sequences and from how often those sequences occurred across donors. To decide whether each TCR beta V gene segment behaved as functional or pseudogenic, an earlier analysis of some 600 of the donors relied on high-throughput TCR beta sequencing. Donor age, sex, ethnicity and CMV serostatus were compiled together with the repertoire data. Genome-wide SNP genotypes for about 65% of the roughly 670 donors were used in a later genetic analysis, which treated that subset as a discovery cohort. All discovery cohort repertoires had been generated using a single sequencing platform. HLA typing covered class I and class II loci at four-digit resolution. Typing coverage differed by locus: A, B, C, DRB1 and DQB1 were typed in about 629-640 donors, DQA1 in approximately 520, DPA1 in over 600, and DPB1 in 400 to 490. Four or five DR-DQ haplotypes were handled as single units for association and clustering because linkage in the cohort was strong. Among some 400 genotyped donors of the cohort, an average of roughly 240,000 unique TCR beta nucleotide sequences were sequenced per donor, around 20% of them non-productive. Study-level results and caveats: A few of the identified cytomegalovirus-associated TCR beta chains were confirmed in vitro to be specific for cytomegalovirus antigens. Only TCR beta chains were sequenced in this cohort, and the absence of alpha or paired-chain data limited detectable features. Compared with the approximately 600-donor mean, donors in an Asian-associated ancestry cluster had fewer N-insertions in productive TCRs, according to a later genetic analysis. The presence/absence analyses assumed that sequencing depth was roughly uniform across donors, and that assumption may not be true. When HLA alleles, especially DR and DQ, strongly co-occurred, TCR associations were difficult to assign to individual alleles. The sequencing pipeline was judged likely to have produced a cluster of highly shared sequence variants as a technical artifact. In the study, around 150 TCR beta chains were listed as associated with cytomegalovirus. A further reported finding was that TCR beta sequences accurately predicted the HLA-A and HLA-B alleles for most subjects in the first cohort. Correlated functional status among segregating V segments might reflect linkage disequilibrium, but an unknown experimental factor could not be ruled out. CMV serostatus was the only immune exposure information available for the cohort. Because HLA typing was missing for some donors at each locus, association tests included only the typed subset. At a false discovery rate of 0.05, a later analysis linked around 17,000 TCR beta sequences to specific HLA alleles. Most TCR sequences were observed very rarely across donors, whereas some public TCRs were present in many individuals. In an earlier analysis of approximately 600 of the donors, most TCR beta V segments were observed in productive rearrangements about 87% or about 30% of the time, broadly matching IMGT annotations. Fewer than 20 rarely observed V segments, including chromosome 9 orphons, were excluded from the earlier analysis of approximately 500 of the donors because counts were too low. A later analysis found that most CMV-associated TCR beta chains appeared HLA-restricted, with HLA associations seemingly driven largely by CMV exposure. The authors suggested that the approach could potentially be generalized to other disease states and immunological phenotypes. In a later analysis, HLA-associated TCR beta chains were found to be more clonally expanded and to have lower generation probabilities than equally common non-associated chains. A later analysis found that TCR association rates varied across HLA loci, with DRB1 alleles showing the most associated TCRs and HLA-C alleles the fewest. A later analysis reported that several top co-occurrence clusters appeared linked to parvovirus B19, influenza, CMV and Epstein-Barr virus. Some IMGT-functional V segments, including TRBV6-2 and TRBV6-3, could not be distinguished by the 87-base-pair reads and were therefore excluded. In both the original and validation cohorts, the classifier was reported to diagnose cytomegalovirus status with high specificity and sensitivity. V-gene and J-gene trimming of TCR beta chains was associated with a missense DCLRE1C variant in a later genetic analysis, and the association was replicated in an independent cohort.

The library relied on the immunoSEQ multiplex PCR assay. For the multiplex PCR, a mixture combining 60 forward primers for TCR Vbeta segments and 13 reverse primers for TCR Jbeta segments was used. Amplification of the CDR3 region of rearranged TCR beta genes was performed with a multiplex PCR assay on genomic DNA. On the Illumina HiSeq System, the amplified TCR beta libraries were sequenced as 87-base-pair reads. The authors' analysis ran thus. A later analysis tallied roughly 76 million unique TCR beta chains across the 550 to 850 repertoires, and about 12 million of those chains were shared by two or more donors. To remove PCR and sequencing errors, raw reads were error-corrected and collapsed into unique sequences using a nearest-neighbor algorithm that merged closely related sequences. V, D and J gene segments were assigned by aligning CDR3 sequences to IMGT reference sequences. For a sequence to be retained, a match of at least six nucleotides to both a V gene segment and a J gene segment was required. A rearrangement was called productive if the CDR3 had no stop codons and remained in frame with V and J, and every other rearrangement was called non-productive. Following IMGT convention, CDR3 was defined as the stretch from the second conserved V-encoded cysteine up to the conserved J-encoded phenylalanine. Sequences without an unambiguous match to a single V gene segment were excluded from the earlier analysis of a few hundred of the donors. In an earlier analysis of approximately 590 of the donors, a V segment was called functional when productive rearrangements were above 56.7%, and segregating when the standard deviation between donors exceeded 5%. A statistical classification framework was developed to diagnose cytomegalovirus status using the catalog of TCR beta chain sequences. V and J gene assignment, in a later analysis, came from comparing TCR nucleotide sequences with IMGT/GENE-DB human TR gene sequences. The TCRdist pipeline was used in a later analysis to assign CDR3 sequences and most-parsimonious VDJ recombination scenarios. A later analysis defined each TCR beta chain by its CDR3 amino acid sequence plus V-gene family, and excluded reads lacking a unique V-gene family. As a way to deal with suspected cross-contamination and a sequencing artifact, a later analysis dropped 500 to 700 nucleotide sequences that were highly shared and had low generation probability. A later analysis calculated a clonal expansion index for each public chain from normalized within-repertoire ranks of inferred template counts. Generation probabilities in a later analysis came from a VDJ recombination model fitted to out-of-frame rearrangements, and those results were checked against IGoR. In a later analysis, TCR-TCR, TCR-HLA and TCR-CMV co-occurrence was scored with hypergeometric tests, and a repertoire-size bias correction was applied to TCR pairs. False discovery rates were estimated in a later analysis by permuting HLA or CMV assignments 20 times. In a later analysis, co-occurring TCRs were grouped with DBSCAN, and TCRdist sequence similarity was added when clustering was performed within HLA-allele-positive subsets. Repertoires with fewer than 30,000 or more than 120,000 public chains, plus five repertoires with anomalous nucleotide sharing, were excluded from co-occurrence clustering. Imported from immuneACCESS, the table was reduced by TCRdb to in-frame sequences with V and J called. These copies leave out some clones; in studies compared against another copy, an unresolved V gene accounts for under half, and the cause of the remainder is not known. V and J calls and clone size are given by that table; D and trimming were obtained from the DNA. This sample is represented by tens of thousands of clones; about 78% of them were singletons. The ten biggest clones cover approximately 9% of the sample.

As for this clone: There is no known antigen for this receptor. No clone much larger than this one lies a single base away; base qualities are absent.

Including cysteine and phenylalanine, the CDR3 has 15 amino acids. The sequence is cut down to CDR3 DNA, 45 bases in frame from base 1. The germline V gene gives CDR1 as KGHSH and CDR2 as LQKENI. V loses 0 bases of germline sequence and J loses 6 bases, and the interval between the two ends is 11 bases. The cohort comprised hundreds of healthy bone marrow donors. All cohort members were sampled while nominally healthy, although unrecorded immune exposures were likely present. The donor was CMV seropositive and was included in the group of approximately 300 seropositive cohort members. Every donor gave a peripheral blood sample, and the peripheral blood mononuclear cells from that sample were used for TCR beta sequencing. The Qiagen DNeasy Blood Extraction Kit was used to extract genomic DNA from the blood cell samples.

The sequenced sample was PBMCs. This chain is built from TRBV18 and TRBJ2-2; the D gene remains uncertain. This TCR derives from a woman between 40 and 55 years old in good health and CMV-seropositive. The CDR3 region: CASSPPDFYSGELFF. The DNA is as follows: TGTGCCAGCTCACCACCCGACTTCTACTCCGGGGAGCTGTTTTTT.